These 14 T cell receptor beta chains originate from one sample sequenced in a study of response to subunit inactivated influenza vaccine. TCRdb fed the RT-PCR reads into MiXCR, producing one record per CDR3 protein. Of more than 500,000 distinct CDR3 sequences detected, about 11% appear once; the ten largest clones hold 9.5% to 11%. These data are also associated with another study on T cells expressing NK-cell markers. From that second work: 5'RACE template switching with UMIs produced the TCR beta cDNA.

This specimen was PBMCs from blood, taken on the day of vaccination. The receptor source for this set is a man aged 50-59 years who received an inactivated influenza vaccine.

J is TRBJ2-7 and V is TRBV6-2 or TRBV6-3; 13 nucleotides align to TRBD2. Germline-derived CDR1 and CDR2 are MNHEY and SVGEGT. V was clipped by 4 bases and J by 8 bases; unmatched bases: 8. The CDR3 runs to 15 residues. The DNA of the CDR3 is TGTGCCAGCAGTTTCCCCGGGACTAGCGGGGACCAGCAGTACTTC. Amino acids: CASSFPGTSGDQQYF.

The chain has TRBV10-3 and TRBJ2-3; TRBD2 matches at 8 bases. CDR3 length equals 13 residues. Germline V gene sequence: CDR1 ENHRY, CDR2 SYGVKD. V shed 10 bases, J shed 6 bases, and the junction held 9 bases outside the gene matches. CDR3 sequence reads: CATRGGIPDTQYF. CDR3 DNA: TGTGCCACCCGGGGGGGAATCCCCGATACGCAGTATTTT.

This clonotype was counted only a few times. The chain uses TRBV7-2 and TRBJ2-1; D is ambiguous. V dropped 7 bases and J dropped 1 base, with 14 bases sitting between them. CDR3 length: 15 residues. From germline, CDR1 is SGHTA and CDR2 FQGNSA. The CDR3 region is CASIQEVSSYNEQFF. As DNA, the CDR3 is TGTGCCAGCATCCAAGAAGTCTCTTCCTACAATGAGCAGTTCTTC.

The chain links TRBV20-1 to TRBJ2-7, with TRBD1 matching over 8 bases. Germline CDR1 DFQATT, CDR2 SNEGSKA (reference sequence). The CDR3 contains 15 residues. The junction had 13 bases not matched to a gene; V was cut back by 6 bases and J by 3 bases. DNA of the CDR3: TGCAGTGCCCCCCCGCGGGACAGGAGGTACTACGAGCAGTACTTC. This encodes CSAPPRDRRYYEQYF.

This rearrangement joins TRBV11-2 to TRBJ2-1; 7 positions match TRBD2. Germline assignment: CDR1 SGHAT and CDR2 FQNNGV. V lost 5 bases to trimming and J lost 7 bases; unmatched junction nucleotides: 8. The CDR3 contains 14 residues. DNA of the CDR3: TGTGCCAGCAGCCGGGAGGCCAAAGGGAATGAGCAGTTCTTC. This codes for CASSREAKGNEQFF.

This clonotype has more than one count but fewer than ten. This rearrangement joins TRBV9 to TRBJ2-5, with D perhaps assigned TRBD1 or TRBD2 (6 bases each). Germline-derived CDR1 and CDR2 are SGDLS and YYNGEE. The CDR3 is 15 residues long. Trimming pared 0 bases from V and 5 bases from J, leaving 14 bases between. CDR3 nucleotides: TGTGCCAGCAGCGTAGGAAGGGGGGCCGTGGAGACCCAGTACTTC. Translation: CASSVGRGAVETQYF.

This clonotype was recorded a few times. The rearrangement joins TRBV20-1 to TRBJ2-7, with 10 bases that match TRBD2. With 5 bases clipped from V and 7 bases from J, the junction kept 8 bases outside the gene matches. The CDR3 has 13 amino acids. Germline CDR1 DFQATT, CDR2 SNEGSKA (reference sequence). Written as DNA, the CDR3 is TGCAGTGCTTCCAGCGGGAGGGCCCGGGAGCAGTACTTC. Translated, it gives CSASSGRAREQYF.

The chain recombines TRBV9 with TRBJ2-1, with 13 bases fitting TRBD2. J gave up 3 bases and V 3 bases, and 3 bases lay outside the gene matches. Germline-derived CDR1 and CDR2 are SGDLS and YYNGEE. CDR3 size: 16 residues. As DNA, the CDR3 is TGTGCCAGCAGCGCAGGACTAGCGGGAGACTACAATGAGCAGTTCTTC. Protein sequence: CASSAGLAGDYNEQFF.

The rearrangement joins TRBV29-1 to TRBJ2-3; 9 bases match TRBD2. Germline CDR1 reads SQVTM; CDR2 reads ANQGSEA. The CDR3 is 14 residues long. With 5 bases clipped from V and 6 bases from J, the junction kept 9 bases outside the gene matches. The CDR3 region is CSVSSGSATDTQYF. Here the CDR3 DNA reads TGCAGCGTTAGTAGCGGGAGTGCCACTGATACGCAGTATTTT.

This clonotype turned up a few times. The chain has TRBV12-3 or TRBV12-4 and TRBJ2-3, with 8 bases identical to TRBD2. V trimming: 6 bases; J trimming: 1 base; junction bases outside the gene matches: 12. The CDR3 length is 17 residues. The CDR3, as DNA: TGTGCCAGCAGCCCTCTCCCCGGGCGGGGGGGCACAGATACGCAGTATTTT. Its protein product is CASSPLPGRGGTDTQYF.

This sequence joins TRBV20-1 and TRBJ2-1, with TRBD2 matching over 8 bases. Trimming took 0 bases from V and 3 from J; bases not matched to a gene: 4. Germline values: CDR1 DFQATT, CDR2 SNEGSKA (reference sequence). The CDR3 runs 15 residues. The CDR3 loop reads CSAREHSGSYNEQFF. In DNA form, the CDR3 reads TGCAGTGCTAGAGAACACAGCGGGAGCTACAATGAGCAGTTCTTC.

This clonotype showed up many times. This chain joins TRBV7-9 and TRBJ2-1; D is unresolved. V dropped 6 bases and J dropped 2 bases, with 11 bases sitting between them. Looked up from germline, CDR1 is SEHNR and CDR2 is FQNEAQ (reference sequence). This CDR3 region has 14 residues. CDR3 sequence reads: CASRSDVAYNEQFF. DNA for the CDR3: TGTGCCAGCAGGTCCGACGTGGCCTACAATGAGCAGTTCTTC.

This clonotype was picked up a small number of times. The chain has TRBV20-1 and TRBJ2-5, with 7 bases fitting TRBD2. Trimming removed 1 base from V and 5 bases from J; junction bases left unmatched: 4. The CDR3 loop spans 13 amino acids. Germline V CDR1 and CDR2: DFQATT, SNEGSKA (reference sequence). The CDR3 bases are TGCAGTGCTAGAGGGGGGGGAGCGGAGACCCAGTACTTC. Translating gives CSARGGGAETQYF.

This clonotype was seen ten or more times. The rearrangement joins TRBV7-4 to TRBJ2-7; the D is unclear. Trimming stripped 2 bases from V and 4 bases from J, with 9 bases between. Germline lookup yields CDR1 SGHVT and CDR2 SQSDAQ. This CDR3 is built from 13 residues. The CDR3 DNA reads TGTGCCAGCAGCTTAAGTCGCCTATACGAGCAGTACTTC. Its translation: CASSLSRLYEQYF. Full variable domain (outside the CDR3, taken from reference TRBV7-4 and TRBJ2-7): GAGVSQSPRYKVAKRGRDVALRCDSISGHVTLYWYRQTLGQGSEVLTYSQSDAQRDKSGRPSGRFSAERPERSVSTLKIQRTEQGDSAVYLCASSLSRLYEQYFGPGTRLTVT.